This TCR beta chain was identified during a study of cytomegalovirus exposure and HLA in healthy donors. Comment on this clone: No antigen is known for it.

The PCR had 60 Vbeta and 13 Jbeta primers. Sequenced by immunoSEQ multiplex PCR; TCRdb stores in-frame clones only, minus some. The sample contains about 140,000 clones, around 65% of which appear only once. Study conclusions and caveats: A later analysis revealed that TCR association rates differed between HLA loci, peaking at DRB1 and bottoming out at HLA-C.

This clonotype was sampled from an older woman in good health and CMV-seronegative. Input material: PBMCs.

The CDR3 nucleotides read TGTGCCAGCAGTTCCGGGACAGGGAACTCTAACTATGGCTACACCTTC. This encodes CASSSGTGNSNYGYTF. The chain is built from TRBV2 and TRBJ1-2; TRBD1 agrees at 9 bases. The length of the CDR3 is 16 residues. The V gene end was trimmed by 5 bases and the J gene end by 0 bases; junction bases not matched to a gene: 7. Germline CDR1 reads SNHLY; CDR2 reads FYNNEI. Variable domain in full (rest from reference TRBV2 and TRBJ1-2): EPEVTQTPSHQVTQMGQEVILRCVPISNHLYFYWYRQILGQKVEFLVSFYNNEISEKSEIFDDQFSVERPDGSNFTLKIRSTKLEDSAMYFCASSSGTGNSNYGYTFGSGTRLTVV.